These 8 T cell receptor beta chains were all obtained from the same sample, sequenced in a study of siplizumab effects on memory and regulatory T cells. TCRdb's table, derived via immunoSEQ multiplex PCR, lists solely in-frame clones and lacks some. Here the sample spans over 85,000 clones, 92% being singletons. Sequencing was done on a sample of CD4+ T cells sorted from blood. The source is a human donor in good health.

With regard to this clone: The sample holds other DNA sequences that translate to the same CDR3. The rearrangement links TRBV7-2 to TRBJ2-5; D unclear. TRBJ2-7 explains the end of the DNA better; the J call may be wrong. This CDR3 spans 11 amino acids. Germline V gene data show CDR1 as SGHTA and CDR2 as FQGNSA. The CDR3 region is CASSSKYEQYF. The CDR3 nucleotides are TGTGCCAGCAGCTCAAAGTACGAGCAGTACTTC.

This clone was observed once. The gene calls are TRBV28 and TRBJ2-1, with TRBD2 matching over 7 bases. Per the germline V gene, CDR1 is MDHEN and CDR2 is SYDVKM. This CDR3 region has 14 residues. V lost 8 bases, J lost 11 bases, and 15 bases stayed unmatched. The CDR3 bases are TGTGCCAGCGGACCTAGCGGAATACCGATACAGCAGTTCTTC. It encodes CASGPSGIPIQQFF.

This clone has more than one count but fewer than ten. The V call is TRBV7-9, the J call TRBJ2-2, with D possibly TRBD2 on 5 matching bases. V lost 7 bases and J 4 bases, leaving 16 bases between the germline ends. The CDR3 contains 15 residues. Looked up from germline, CDR1 is SEHNR and CDR2 is FQNEAQ (reference sequence). CDR3 region: CASTLRGAITGELFF. DNA for the CDR3: TGTGCCAGCACCCTACGGGGAGCGATCACCGGGGAGCTGTTTTTT.

As concerns this clone: In the same sample, other DNA sequences code for this CDR3. The J gene is TRBJ2-7, the V gene TRBV6-5, with unresolved D. Trimming stripped 5 bases from V and 0 bases from J, with 8 bases between. The length of the CDR3 is 13 residues. CDR1 and CDR2 (germline): MNHEY, SVGAGI. CDR3 nucleotide sequence: TGTGCCAGCAGTCGATTGAGCTCCTACGAGCAGTACTTC. Amino acid sequence: CASSRLSSYEQYF.

The rearrangement links TRBV5-4 to TRBJ1-2, with D uncertain. This CDR3 is built from 16 residues. V was pared by 5 bases and J by 4 bases, with 21 bases between. Germline CDR1 and CDR2: SGHNT and YYREEE (reference sequence). The CDR3 spells CASSQPGEGDSYGYTF. CDR3 sequence (DNA): TGTGCCAGCAGTCAACCCGGGGAGGGAGACTCCTATGGCTACACCTTC.

The chain combines TRBV18 with TRBJ2-7; D ambiguous. This CDR3 has 16 amino acids. Trimming took off 2 bases at V and 3 bases at J, with 17 bases between the two ends. Germline loops: CDR1 KGHSH, CDR2 LQKENI. The CDR3 loop is CASSPEKGVVGYEQYF. In DNA form, the CDR3 reads TGTGCCAGCTCACCAGAGAAGGGCGTGGTCGGCTACGAGCAGTACTTC.

The chain employs TRBV11-1 and TRBJ2-3, with 10 positions matching TRBD2. V shed 5 bases, J shed 1 base, and the junction held 3 bases outside the gene matches. The CDR3 runs to 15 residues. CDR1 is SGHAT and CDR2 is FQDESV in the germline V gene (reference sequence). CDR3 loop: CASSTGTSGTDTQYF. CDR3 bases: TGTGCCAGCAGCACCGGGACTAGCGGCACAGATACGCAGTATTTT.

CDR3 nucleotide sequence: TGTGCCAGCAGCACGAGAACCGGGACAGGGGGCAACGAGCAGTACTTC. Its translation: CASSTRTGTGGNEQYF. The chain uses TRBV7-6 and TRBJ2-7, with TRBD1 matching 12 bases. CDR1 SGHVS and CDR2 FNYEAQ come from the germline V gene. The CDR3 is made up of 16 amino acids. With V trimmed by 5 bases and J by 5 bases, 10 bases remained unmatched.